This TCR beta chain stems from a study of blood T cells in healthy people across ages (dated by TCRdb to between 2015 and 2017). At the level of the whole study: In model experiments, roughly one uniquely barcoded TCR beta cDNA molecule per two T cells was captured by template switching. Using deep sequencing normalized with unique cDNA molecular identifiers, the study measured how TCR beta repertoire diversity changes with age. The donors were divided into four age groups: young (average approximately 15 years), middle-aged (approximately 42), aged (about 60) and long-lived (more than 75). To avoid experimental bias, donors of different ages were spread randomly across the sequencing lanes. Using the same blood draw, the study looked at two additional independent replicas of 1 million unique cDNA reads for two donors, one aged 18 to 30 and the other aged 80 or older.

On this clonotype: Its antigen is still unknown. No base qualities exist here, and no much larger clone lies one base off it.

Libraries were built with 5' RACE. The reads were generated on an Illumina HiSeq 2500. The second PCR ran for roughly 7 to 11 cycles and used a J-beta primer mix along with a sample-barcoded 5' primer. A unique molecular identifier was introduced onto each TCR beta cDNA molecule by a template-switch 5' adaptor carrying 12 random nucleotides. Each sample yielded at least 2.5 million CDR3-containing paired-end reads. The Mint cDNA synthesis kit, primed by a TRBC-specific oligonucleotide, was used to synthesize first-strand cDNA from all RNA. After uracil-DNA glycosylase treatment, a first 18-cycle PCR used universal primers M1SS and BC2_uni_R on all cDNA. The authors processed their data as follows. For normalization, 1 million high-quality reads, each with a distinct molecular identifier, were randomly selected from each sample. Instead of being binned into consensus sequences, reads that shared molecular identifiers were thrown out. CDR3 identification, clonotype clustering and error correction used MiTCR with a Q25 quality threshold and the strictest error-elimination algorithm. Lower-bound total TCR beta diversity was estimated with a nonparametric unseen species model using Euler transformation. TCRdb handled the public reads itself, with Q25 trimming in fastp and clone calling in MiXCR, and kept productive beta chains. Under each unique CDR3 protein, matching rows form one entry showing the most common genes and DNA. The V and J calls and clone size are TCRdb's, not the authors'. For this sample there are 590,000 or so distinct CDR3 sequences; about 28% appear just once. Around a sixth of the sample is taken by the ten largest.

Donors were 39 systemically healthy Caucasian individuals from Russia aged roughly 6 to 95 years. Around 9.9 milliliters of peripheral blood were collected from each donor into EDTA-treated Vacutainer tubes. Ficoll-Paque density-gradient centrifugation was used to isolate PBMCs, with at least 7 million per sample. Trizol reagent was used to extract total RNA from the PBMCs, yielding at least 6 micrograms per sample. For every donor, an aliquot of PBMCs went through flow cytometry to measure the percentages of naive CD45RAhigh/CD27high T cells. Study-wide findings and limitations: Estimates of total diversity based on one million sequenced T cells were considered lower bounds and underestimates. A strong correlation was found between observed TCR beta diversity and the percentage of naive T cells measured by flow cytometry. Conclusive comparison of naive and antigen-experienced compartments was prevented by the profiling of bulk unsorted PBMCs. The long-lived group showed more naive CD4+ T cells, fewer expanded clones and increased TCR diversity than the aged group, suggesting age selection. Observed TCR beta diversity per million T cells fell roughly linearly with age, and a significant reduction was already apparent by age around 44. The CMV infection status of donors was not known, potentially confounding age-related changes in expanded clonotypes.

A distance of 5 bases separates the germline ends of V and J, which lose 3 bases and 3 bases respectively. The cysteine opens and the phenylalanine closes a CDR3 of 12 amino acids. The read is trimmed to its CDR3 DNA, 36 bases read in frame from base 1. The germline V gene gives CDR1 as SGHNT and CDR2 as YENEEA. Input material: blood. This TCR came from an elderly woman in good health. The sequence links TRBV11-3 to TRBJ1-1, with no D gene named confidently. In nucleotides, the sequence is TGTGCCAGCAGCTTCACCGACACTGAAGCTTTCTTT. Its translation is CASSFTDTEAFF.